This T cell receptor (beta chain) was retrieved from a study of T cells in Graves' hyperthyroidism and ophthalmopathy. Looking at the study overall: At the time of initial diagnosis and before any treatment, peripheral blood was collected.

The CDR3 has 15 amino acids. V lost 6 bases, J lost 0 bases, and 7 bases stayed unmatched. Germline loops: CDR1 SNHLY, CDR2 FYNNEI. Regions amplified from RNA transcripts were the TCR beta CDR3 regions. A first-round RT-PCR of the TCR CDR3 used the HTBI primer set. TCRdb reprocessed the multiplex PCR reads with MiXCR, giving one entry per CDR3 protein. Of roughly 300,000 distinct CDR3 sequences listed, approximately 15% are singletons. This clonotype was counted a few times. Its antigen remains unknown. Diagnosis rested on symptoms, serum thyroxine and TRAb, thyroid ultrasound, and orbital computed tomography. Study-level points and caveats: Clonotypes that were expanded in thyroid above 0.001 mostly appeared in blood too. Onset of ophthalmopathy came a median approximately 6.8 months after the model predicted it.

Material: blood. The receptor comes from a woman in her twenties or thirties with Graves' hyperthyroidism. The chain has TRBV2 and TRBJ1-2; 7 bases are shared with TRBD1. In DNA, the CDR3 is TGTGCCAGCAGGGACCGGGACAGACCTAACTATGGCTACACCTTC. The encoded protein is CASRDRDRPNYGYTF. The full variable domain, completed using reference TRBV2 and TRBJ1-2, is EPEVTQTPSHQVTQMGQEVILRCVPISNHLYFYWYRQILGQKVEFLVSFYNNEISEKSEIFDDQFSVERPDGSNFTLKIRSTKLEDSAMYFCASRDRDRPNYGYTFGSGTRLTVV.